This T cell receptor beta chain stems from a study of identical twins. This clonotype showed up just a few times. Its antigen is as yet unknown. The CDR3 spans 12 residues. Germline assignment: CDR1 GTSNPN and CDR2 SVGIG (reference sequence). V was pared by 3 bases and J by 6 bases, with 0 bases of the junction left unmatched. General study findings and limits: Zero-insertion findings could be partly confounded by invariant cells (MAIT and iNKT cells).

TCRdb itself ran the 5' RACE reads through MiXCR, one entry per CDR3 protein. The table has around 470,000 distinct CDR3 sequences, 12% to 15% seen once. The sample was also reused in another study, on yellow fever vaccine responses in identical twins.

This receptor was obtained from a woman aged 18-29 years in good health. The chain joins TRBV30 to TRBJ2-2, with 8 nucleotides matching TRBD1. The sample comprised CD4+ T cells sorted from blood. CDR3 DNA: TGTGCCTGGAGGACAGGGGCCGGGGAGCTGTTTTTT. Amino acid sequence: CAWRTGAGELFF. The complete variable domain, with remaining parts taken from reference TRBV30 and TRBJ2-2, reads SQTIHQWPATLVQPVGSPLSLECTVEGTSNPNLYWYRQAAGRGLQLLFYSVGIGQISSEVPQNLSASRPQDRQFILSSKKLLLSDSGFYLCAWRTGAGELFFGEGSRLTVL.